This TCR beta chain was recorded in a study of blood T cell repertoires in COVID-19. Study-level information: COVID-19 samples, acute and convalescent, were from the United States, Italy and Spain. The cDNA or gDNA used as material had been derived from T cells, B-cell-depleted T cells, or PBMCs.

Germline values: CDR1 MDHEN, CDR2 SYDVKM. V trimming: 6 bases; J trimming: 3 bases; junction bases outside the gene matches: 8. The CDR3 is 14 residues long. Per the authors' pipeline: Scientists estimated how many nucleated cells there were by amplifying reference gene primers. Repertoires were generated with immunoSEQ multiplex PCR, while TCRdb's copy carries only in-frame clones and drops some. For V, J and clone size, that table is used; D and trimming come from the DNA. The sample has 240,000 or so clones, 70% to 90% seen once. This receptor was identified in a man aged 60 to 75 with acute or convalescent COVID-19. The sample consisted of peripheral blood. The chain links TRBV28 to TRBJ2-7, with 7 bases aligning to TRBD1. The CDR3 protein is CASRSPGQLYEQYF. DNA of the CDR3: TGTGCCAGCAGGTCCCCGGGACAGCTCTACGAGCAGTACTTC.